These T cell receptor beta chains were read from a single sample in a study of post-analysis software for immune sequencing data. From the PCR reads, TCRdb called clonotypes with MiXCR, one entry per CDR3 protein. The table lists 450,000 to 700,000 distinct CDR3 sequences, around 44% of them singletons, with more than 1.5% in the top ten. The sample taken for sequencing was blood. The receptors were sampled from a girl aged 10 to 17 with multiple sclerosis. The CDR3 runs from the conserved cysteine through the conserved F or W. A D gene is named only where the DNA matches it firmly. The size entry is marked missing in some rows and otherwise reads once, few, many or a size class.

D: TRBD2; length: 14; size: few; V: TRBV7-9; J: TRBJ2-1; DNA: TGTGCCAGCAGCTTTCTAGCGGCCGACAATGAGCAGTTCTTC; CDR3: CASSFLAADNEQFF
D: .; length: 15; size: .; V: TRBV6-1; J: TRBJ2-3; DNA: TGTGCCAACAGTGAAGGGACACCCGGCACAGATACGCAGTATTTT; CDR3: CANSEGTPGTDTQYF
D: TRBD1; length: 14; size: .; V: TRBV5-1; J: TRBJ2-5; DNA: TGCGCCAGCAGCGTTCCGGGACAGGTTCGGACCCAGTACTTC; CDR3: CASSVPGQVRTQYF
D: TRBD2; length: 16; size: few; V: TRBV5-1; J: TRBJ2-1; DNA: TGCGCCAGCAGCGTATTACTAGCGGGGGGATACAATGAGCAGTTCTTC; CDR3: CASSVLLAGGYNEQFF
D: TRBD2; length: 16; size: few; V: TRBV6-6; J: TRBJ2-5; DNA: TGTGCCAGCAGGCCCCCGACTAGCGGCGGGAGAGAGACCCAGTACTTC; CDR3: CASRPPTSGGRETQYF
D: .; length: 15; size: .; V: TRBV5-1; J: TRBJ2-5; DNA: TGCGCCAGCAGCTTGTCAGGGGCAAGCCAAGAGACCCAGTACTTC; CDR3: CASSLSGASQETQYF
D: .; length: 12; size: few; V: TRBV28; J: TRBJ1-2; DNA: TGTGCCAGCAGTTTATTGAAGGATGGCTACACCTTC; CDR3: CASSLLKDGYTF
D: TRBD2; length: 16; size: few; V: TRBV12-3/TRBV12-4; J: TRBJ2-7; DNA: TGTGCCAGCAGTTTAGCCGGGACTAGCGGGAGTTACCAGCAGTACTTC; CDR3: CASSLAGTSGSYQQYF
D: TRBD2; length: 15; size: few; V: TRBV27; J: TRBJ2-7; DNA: TGTGCCAGCAGTTCTCTAGCGGGGGGGGTCTACGAGCAGTACTTC; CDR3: CASSSLAGGVYEQYF
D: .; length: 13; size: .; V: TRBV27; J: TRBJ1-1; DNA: TGTGCCAGCAGCCAGGACGGGGGGACTGAAGCTTTCTTT; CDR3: CASSQDGGTEAFF
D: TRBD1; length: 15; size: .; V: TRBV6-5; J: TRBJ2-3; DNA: TGTGCCACCAGTGATGGACAGGGGAACTCAGATACGCAGTATTTT; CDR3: CATSDGQGNSDTQYF
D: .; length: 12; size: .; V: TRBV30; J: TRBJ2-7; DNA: TGTGCCTCCAGGCCGGATTACTACGAGCAGTACTTC; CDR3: CASRPDYYEQYF
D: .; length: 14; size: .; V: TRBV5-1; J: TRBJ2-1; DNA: TGCGCCAGCTGCGGTTCCTCCCCCTACAATGAGCAGTTCTTC; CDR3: CASCGSSPYNEQFF
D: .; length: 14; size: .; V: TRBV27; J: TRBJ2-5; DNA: TGTGCCAGCAGCAGACTTGACACACAAGAGACCCAGTACTTC; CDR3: CASSRLDTQETQYF
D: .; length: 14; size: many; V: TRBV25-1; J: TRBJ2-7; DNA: TGTGCCAGCAGTATGGAGGGAGGCTCCTACGAGCAGTACTTC; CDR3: CASSMEGGSYEQYF